These 32 T cell receptor beta chains were all obtained from the same sample, sequenced in a study of T cells in Graves' hyperthyroidism and ophthalmopathy. There were TCR beta CDR3 regions amplified from RNA transcripts. A first-round RT-PCR of the TCR CDR3 used the HTBI primer set. TCRdb processed the multiplex PCR reads anew with MiXCR; each CDR3 protein has one entry. The sample has hundreds of thousands of distinct CDR3 sequences; about a sixth are singletons. The sample comprised blood. The receptors originated from a woman between 18 and 29 years old with Graves' hyperthyroidism.

This clonotype was seen more than once but under ten times. The rearrangement links TRBV5-4 to TRBJ2-3, with TRBD2 matching over 8 bases. This CDR3 has 18 residues. Germline values: CDR1 SGHNT, CDR2 YYREEE (reference sequence). J was trimmed by 5 bases and V by 2 bases; bases with no gene match: 16. The CDR3: CASSFSLAGNPIGDTQYF. CDR3 sequence (DNA): TGTGCCAGCAGCTTTAGTCTAGCGGGCAACCCTATCGGAGATACGCAGTATTTT.

This chain links TRBV6-1 with TRBJ2-4, with D perhaps TRBD1 (6 bases). Germline loops: CDR1 MNHNS, CDR2 SASEGT. Trimming stripped 0 bases from V and 8 bases from J, with 14 bases between. The length of the CDR3 is 15 residues. This CDR3 reads CASSEALQGFDIQYF. The CDR3 DNA reads TGTGCCAGCAGTGAAGCGCTCCAGGGGTTTGACATTCAGTACTTC.

This clonotype was picked up a small number of times. The chain recombines TRBV12-3 or TRBV12-4 with TRBJ1-5; TRBD1 is a possible D gene (5 bases). Trimming shortened V by 6 bases and J by 3 bases, and 9 bases separated the two germline ends. This CDR3 is built from 13 residues. The CDR3 loop is CASRAGINQPQHF. CDR3 coding DNA: TGTGCCAGCAGAGCAGGGATCAATCAGCCCCAGCATTTT.

A remark on this clonotype: The junction departs from germline at one end; a sequencing error may be responsible. The chain combines TRBV18 with TRBJ2-3; tentative D call: TRBD2 (6 bases). This CDR3 region has 17 residues. From germline, CDR1 is KGHSH and CDR2 LQKENI. CDR3 sequence (DNA): TGTGCCAGCCCACCACTCCCCAGCGGGCTTAACACAGATACGCAGTATTTT. Protein: CASPPLPSGLNTDTQYF.

The V and J genes are TRBV30 and TRBJ1-3; D remains ambiguous. Germline CDR1 GTSNPN, CDR2 SVGIG (reference sequence). The V and J ends lost 3 bases and 0 bases respectively, with 21 bases between them. This CDR3 has 18 amino acids. The chain's CDR3 is CAWSLLTLRTDSGNTIYF. DNA for the CDR3: TGTGCCTGGAGCCTATTAACCCTTCGGACGGACTCTGGAAACACCATATATTTT.

The chain combines TRBV20-1 with TRBJ2-7; D not certain. The V gene's germline CDR1 is DFQATT and CDR2 SNEGSKA (reference sequence). The CDR3 totals 12 residues. V lost 3 bases and J 2 bases, leaving 8 bases between the germline ends. The CDR3 DNA sequence: TGCAGTGCTAGTCTCCAACCCTACGAGCAGTACTTC. Translated, it gives CSASLQPYEQYF.

The gene calls are TRBV20-1 and TRBJ1-2; D uncertain. CDR1 DFQATT and CDR2 SNEGSKA come from the germline V gene (reference sequence). Deletions cut 1 base from V and 4 bases from J, with 13 bases between. The CDR3 consists of 14 residues. CDR3 nucleotide sequence: TGCAGTGCTAGAGTGGTGGGCCTGGGCTATGGCTACACCTTC. Residues: CSARVVGLGYGYTF.

This clonotype was detected ten times or more. J is TRBJ2-1 and V is TRBV30, with D tentatively TRBD2 (5 bases). The V and J ends lost 6 bases and 6 bases respectively, with 12 bases between them. The CDR3 is 12 residues long. The V gene's germline CDR1 is GTSNPN and CDR2 SVGIG (reference sequence). The CDR3 bases are TGTGCCTGTCGTGGACTTACCAATGAGCAGTTCTTC. It specifies CACRGLTNEQFF.

Comments on this clonotype: A much larger clone lies a single base off, so this may be a read error. The chain has TRBV20-1 and TRBJ2-2, with D possibly matching TRBD2 (5 bases). The length of the CDR3 is 14 residues. Germline assignment: CDR1 DFQATT and CDR2 SNEGSKA (reference sequence). CDR3 region: CSARVGRNTGELSF. The CDR3, as DNA: TGCAGTGCTAGAGTCGGCAGGAACACCGGGGAGCTGTCTTTT.

The rearrangement links TRBV11-2 to TRBJ1-1; D not resolved. V lost 1 base to trimming and J lost 8 bases, with 8 bases between them. In germline, CDR1 is SGHAT, CDR2 FQNNGV. This CDR3 has 12 amino acids. CDR3 sequence: CASSLASAEAFF. For the CDR3, the DNA is TGTGCCAGCAGCTTAGCTTCGGCGGAAGCTTTCTTT.

This clonotype was found many times. A read error may account for a junction end that differs from germline. The chain carries TRBV27 and TRBJ1-1; tentatively, D is TRBD1 (5 bases). Germline V gene sequence: CDR1 MNHEY, CDR2 SMNVEV (reference sequence). CDR3 length: 13 residues. CDR3 in amino acids: CASTLGVGTEAFF. Written as DNA, the CDR3 is TGTGCCAGCACTTTAGGGGTTGGTACTGAAGCTTTCTTT.

This clonotype was seen many times. This chain uses TRBV28 with TRBJ2-7; 15 nucleotides agree with TRBD2. The V segment lost 6 bases and the J segment 1 base; nucleotides outside the gene matches: 7. Germline loops: CDR1 MDHEN, CDR2 SYDVKM. There are 17 residues in the CDR3. Written as DNA, the CDR3 is TGTGCCAGCAGCCAGTGGACTAGCGGGAGGGCGTCCTACGAGCAGTACTTC. Its protein product is CASSQWTSGRASYEQYF.

The J gene is TRBJ2-1, the V gene TRBV6-1, with a weak D call TRBD2 (6 bases). This CDR3 is 14 amino acids long. Trimming stripped 5 bases from V and 0 bases from J, with 8 bases between. Germline V gene sequence: CDR1 MNHNS, CDR2 SASEGT. The CDR3 reads CASSMGGSYNEQFF. The CDR3 bases are TGTGCCAGCAGTATGGGGGGCTCCTACAATGAGCAGTTCTTC.

This clonotype turned up a few times. V and J are TRBV12-3 or TRBV12-4 and TRBJ1-2; weak D call: TRBD1 (6 bases). Trimming took off 3 bases at V and 1 base at J, with 18 bases between the two ends. The CDR3 contains 17 residues. The CDR3 DNA sequence: TGTGCCAGCAGTTTTAATACCGGGACACAAGTTAACTATGGCTACACCTTC. It specifies CASSFNTGTQVNYGYTF.

The chain is built from TRBV7-6 and TRBJ2-7; TRBD2 matches 9 bases. The CDR3 contains 14 residues. Unmatched junction bases numbered 6, after V lost 2 bases and J lost 7 bases. Looked up from germline, CDR1 is SGHVS and CDR2 is FNYEAQ. The CDR3 nucleotides read TGTGCCAGCAGCTTATCCTTAGCGGGAGTGGAGCAGTACTTC. Its protein product is CASSLSLAGVEQYF.

As to this clonotype: Mismatch with germline at one junction end may stem from a read error. J is TRBJ1-3 and V is TRBV10-3, with D tentatively TRBD1 (5 bases). The CDR3 is 15 residues long. Germline V lookup: CDR1 ENHRY, CDR2 SYGVKD. This chain's CDR3 is CAISLDGHSGNTICF. The CDR3, as DNA: TGTGCCATCTCCTTGGACGGACACTCTGGAAACACCATATGTTTT.

This clonotype has only one observation. The chain joins TRBV7-2 to TRBJ1-1; D is possibly TRBD1 (6 bases). Germline values: CDR1 SGHTA, CDR2 FQGNSA. The V end was cut by 3 bases, the J end by 3 bases, with 14 bases between. This CDR3 is 15 amino acids long. DNA for the CDR3: TGTGCCAGCAGCTTTCCAGGGGTGGGGTACACTGAAGCTTTCTTT. It encodes CASSFPGVGYTEAFF. Full variable domain (remainder filled in from reference TRBV7-2 and TRBJ1-1): GAGVSQSPSNKVTEKGKDVELRCDPISGHTALYWYRQSLGQGLEFLIYFQGNSAPDKSGLPSDRFSAERTGGSVSTLTIQRTQQEDSAVYLCASSFPGVGYTEAFFGQGTRLTVV.

The sample holds one count of this clonotype. The genes are TRBV14 and TRBJ2-5, with a tentative D call TRBD2 (5 bases). V gave up 6 bases and J gave up 5 bases, with 13 bases separating them. The germline gives CDR1 SGHDN, CDR2 FVKESK. The CDR3 extends over 13 amino acids. The CDR3 nucleotides read TGTGCCAGCAGGGGGTCGGAGCGGGAGACCCAGTACTTC. Translated, it gives CASRGSERETQYF.

This clonotype appeared many times. This rearrangement joins TRBV7-2 to TRBJ2-5; 7 bases map to TRBD1. The germline V gene encodes CDR1 SGHTA and CDR2 FQGNSA. The junction had 7 bases not matched to a gene; V was cut back by 8 bases and J by 1 base. The CDR3 totals 14 residues. This CDR3 reads CASSETGTQETQYF. DNA of the CDR3: TGTGCCAGCTCTGAGACAGGGACCCAAGAGACCCAGTACTTC.

The J gene is TRBJ2-1, the V gene TRBV6-5, with 10 bases matching TRBD2. The CDR3 sequence is 17 residues long. The germline V gene has CDR1 MNHEY and CDR2 SVGAGI. Trimming removed 8 bases from V and 4 bases from J; junction bases left unmatched: 14. The DNA of the CDR3 is TGTGCCAGCGGATTACCTCAGCGGGGGGGCTTTTACAATGAGCAGTTCTTC. As protein: CASGLPQRGGFYNEQFF.

In this sample, this clonotype turned up once. One base away lies a much larger clone, so this may be a sequencing read error. The chain uses TRBV11-2 and TRBJ2-1, with 11 bases lining up with TRBD2. Per the germline V gene, CDR1 is SGHAT and CDR2 is FQNNGV. The CDR3 runs 15 residues. Trimming cost V 5 bases and J 3 bases; bases outside gene matches: 3. The CDR3: CASSEGLADYNEQFF. The CDR3 DNA sequence: TGTGCCAGCAGCGAGGGACTAGCGGACTACAATGAGCAGTTCTTC.

Many counts were recorded for this clonotype. The genes are TRBV12-3 or TRBV12-4 and TRBJ2-7; 8 bases map to TRBD2. The V segment lost 6 bases and the J segment 5 bases; nucleotides outside the gene matches: 6. CDR3 length: 13 residues. CDR3 nucleotide sequence: TGTGCCAGCAGGCTTAGCGGGACCCACGAGCAGTACTTC. Translating gives CASRLSGTHEQYF.

At least ten counts were recorded for this clonotype. The CDR3 DNA reads TGCAGTGCTAGGGGCCCAAGACTAGATGGAGAGACCCAGTACTTC. It codes for CSARGPRLDGETQYF. This rearrangement joins TRBV20-1 to TRBJ2-5, with a tentative D call TRBD2 (6 bases). Germline loops: CDR1 DFQATT, CDR2 SNEGSKA (reference sequence). V was shortened by 3 bases and J by 4 bases, with 18 bases between the two germline ends. The length of the CDR3 is 15 residues.

The chain couples TRBV5-1 to TRBJ2-7, with 8 bases that match TRBD1. Germline CDR1 SGHRS, CDR2 YFSETQ. V lost 4 bases to trimming and J lost 9 bases; unmatched junction nucleotides: 15. The CDR3 totals 15 residues. The CDR3 coding sequence is TGCGCCAGCAGCAATAGAACAGGGGGAACCCGCCGGCAGTACTTC. Protein: CASSNRTGGTRRQYF.

This clonotype was found many times. This chain uses TRBV7-3 with TRBJ2-2; D is undetermined. Trimming cost V 0 bases and J 6 bases, with 5 bases left between them. The germline gives CDR1 SGHTA, CDR2 FQGTGA. The CDR3 runs to 13 residues. CDR3 residues: CASSLTSAGELFF. CDR3 bases: TGTGCCAGCAGCTTAACCAGTGCCGGGGAGCTGTTTTTT.

Regarding this clonotype: One end of the junction varies from germline; a read error may be responsible. This chain joins TRBV4-1 and TRBJ2-5, with D maybe TRBD2 (5 bases). The CDR3 runs 16 residues. Germline lookup yields CDR1 MGHRA and CDR2 YSYEKL. DNA of the CDR3: TGCGCCAGCAGGGGTTTCGGACGGGAACGGCAAGAGAGCCAGTACTTC. The encoded protein is CASRGFGRERQESQYF.

This clonotype was detected many times. The chain carries TRBV20-1 and TRBJ1-5; no reliable D call. Trimming shortened V by 3 bases and J by 8 bases, and 14 bases separated the two germline ends. The CDR3 runs to 13 residues. Germline V CDR1 and CDR2: DFQATT, SNEGSKA (reference sequence). The CDR3 reads CSASGPDMKPQHF. The CDR3 coding sequence is TGCAGTGCTAGTGGTCCCGATATGAAGCCCCAGCATTTT.

DNA of the CDR3: TGTGCCACCAGCAGAGTCGCAGAAAAACTGTTTTTT. It yields the protein CATSRVAEKLFF. The chain couples TRBV15 to TRBJ1-4; D ambiguous. The V gene's germline CDR1 is LNHNV and CDR2 YYDKDF (reference sequence). V was cut by 1 base and J by 8 bases, with 5 bases left in between. The CDR3 sequence is 12 residues long.

The V call is TRBV20-1, the J call TRBJ1-2; a possible D gene is TRBD1 (6 bases). Per germline, CDR1 DFQATT and CDR2 SNEGSKA (reference sequence). The CDR3 is 13 residues long. V lost 4 bases to trimming and J lost 8 bases, with 17 bases between them. The CDR3 reads CSATSLTGLGYTF. CDR3 DNA sequence: TGCAGTGCTACATCCCTAACAGGGCTCGGCTACACCTTC.

Many counts were recorded for this clonotype. The chain carries TRBV7-2 and TRBJ2-3, with D possibly being TRBD2 (5 bases). The V and J ends lost 6 bases and 0 bases respectively, with 10 bases between them. CDR3 length equals 14 residues. Germline assignment: CDR1 SGHTA and CDR2 FQGNSA. The DNA for the CDR3 is TGTGCCAGCAGGTTCGGGATTAGCACAGATACGCAGTATTTT. Protein sequence: CASRFGISTDTQYF.

About this clonotype: At one boundary the junction diverges from the germline segment, which might be a read error. The chain joins TRBV3-1 to TRBJ2-4; 9 bases are a match to TRBD2. Per the germline V gene, CDR1 is LGHDT and CDR2 is YNNKEL (reference sequence). The CDR3 has 12 residues. As DNA, the CDR3 is TGTGCGGCGGGAGGGAAGACAAACATTCGGTACTTC. This gives the protein CAAGGKTNIRYF.

The gene calls are TRBV5-6 and TRBJ2-6, with D possibly TRBD1 on 5 matching bases. V lost 1 base, J lost 0 bases, and 5 bases lay in between. Germline assignment: CDR1 SGHDT and CDR2 YYEEEE. CDR3 size: 15 residues. The CDR3 sequence: CASSLTGSGANVLTF. In nucleotides, the CDR3 is TGTGCCAGCAGCTTGACAGGCTCTGGGGCCAACGTCCTGACTTTC.